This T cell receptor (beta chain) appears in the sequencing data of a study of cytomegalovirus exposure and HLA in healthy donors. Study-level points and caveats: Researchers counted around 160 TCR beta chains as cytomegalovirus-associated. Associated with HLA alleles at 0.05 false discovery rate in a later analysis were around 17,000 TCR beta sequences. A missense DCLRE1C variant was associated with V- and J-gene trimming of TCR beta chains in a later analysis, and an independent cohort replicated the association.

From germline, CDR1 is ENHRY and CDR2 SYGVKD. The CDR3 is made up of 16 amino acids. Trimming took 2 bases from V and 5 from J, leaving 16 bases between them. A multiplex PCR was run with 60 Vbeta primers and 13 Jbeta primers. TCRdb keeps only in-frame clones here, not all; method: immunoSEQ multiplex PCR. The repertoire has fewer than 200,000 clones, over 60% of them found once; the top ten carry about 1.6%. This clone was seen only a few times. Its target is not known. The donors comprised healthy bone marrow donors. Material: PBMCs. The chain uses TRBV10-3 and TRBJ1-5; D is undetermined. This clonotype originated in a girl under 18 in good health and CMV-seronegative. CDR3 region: CAISEPGAAGHQPQHF. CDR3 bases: TGTGCCATCAGTGAGCCCGGCGCAGCGGGTCATCAGCCCCAGCATTTT.